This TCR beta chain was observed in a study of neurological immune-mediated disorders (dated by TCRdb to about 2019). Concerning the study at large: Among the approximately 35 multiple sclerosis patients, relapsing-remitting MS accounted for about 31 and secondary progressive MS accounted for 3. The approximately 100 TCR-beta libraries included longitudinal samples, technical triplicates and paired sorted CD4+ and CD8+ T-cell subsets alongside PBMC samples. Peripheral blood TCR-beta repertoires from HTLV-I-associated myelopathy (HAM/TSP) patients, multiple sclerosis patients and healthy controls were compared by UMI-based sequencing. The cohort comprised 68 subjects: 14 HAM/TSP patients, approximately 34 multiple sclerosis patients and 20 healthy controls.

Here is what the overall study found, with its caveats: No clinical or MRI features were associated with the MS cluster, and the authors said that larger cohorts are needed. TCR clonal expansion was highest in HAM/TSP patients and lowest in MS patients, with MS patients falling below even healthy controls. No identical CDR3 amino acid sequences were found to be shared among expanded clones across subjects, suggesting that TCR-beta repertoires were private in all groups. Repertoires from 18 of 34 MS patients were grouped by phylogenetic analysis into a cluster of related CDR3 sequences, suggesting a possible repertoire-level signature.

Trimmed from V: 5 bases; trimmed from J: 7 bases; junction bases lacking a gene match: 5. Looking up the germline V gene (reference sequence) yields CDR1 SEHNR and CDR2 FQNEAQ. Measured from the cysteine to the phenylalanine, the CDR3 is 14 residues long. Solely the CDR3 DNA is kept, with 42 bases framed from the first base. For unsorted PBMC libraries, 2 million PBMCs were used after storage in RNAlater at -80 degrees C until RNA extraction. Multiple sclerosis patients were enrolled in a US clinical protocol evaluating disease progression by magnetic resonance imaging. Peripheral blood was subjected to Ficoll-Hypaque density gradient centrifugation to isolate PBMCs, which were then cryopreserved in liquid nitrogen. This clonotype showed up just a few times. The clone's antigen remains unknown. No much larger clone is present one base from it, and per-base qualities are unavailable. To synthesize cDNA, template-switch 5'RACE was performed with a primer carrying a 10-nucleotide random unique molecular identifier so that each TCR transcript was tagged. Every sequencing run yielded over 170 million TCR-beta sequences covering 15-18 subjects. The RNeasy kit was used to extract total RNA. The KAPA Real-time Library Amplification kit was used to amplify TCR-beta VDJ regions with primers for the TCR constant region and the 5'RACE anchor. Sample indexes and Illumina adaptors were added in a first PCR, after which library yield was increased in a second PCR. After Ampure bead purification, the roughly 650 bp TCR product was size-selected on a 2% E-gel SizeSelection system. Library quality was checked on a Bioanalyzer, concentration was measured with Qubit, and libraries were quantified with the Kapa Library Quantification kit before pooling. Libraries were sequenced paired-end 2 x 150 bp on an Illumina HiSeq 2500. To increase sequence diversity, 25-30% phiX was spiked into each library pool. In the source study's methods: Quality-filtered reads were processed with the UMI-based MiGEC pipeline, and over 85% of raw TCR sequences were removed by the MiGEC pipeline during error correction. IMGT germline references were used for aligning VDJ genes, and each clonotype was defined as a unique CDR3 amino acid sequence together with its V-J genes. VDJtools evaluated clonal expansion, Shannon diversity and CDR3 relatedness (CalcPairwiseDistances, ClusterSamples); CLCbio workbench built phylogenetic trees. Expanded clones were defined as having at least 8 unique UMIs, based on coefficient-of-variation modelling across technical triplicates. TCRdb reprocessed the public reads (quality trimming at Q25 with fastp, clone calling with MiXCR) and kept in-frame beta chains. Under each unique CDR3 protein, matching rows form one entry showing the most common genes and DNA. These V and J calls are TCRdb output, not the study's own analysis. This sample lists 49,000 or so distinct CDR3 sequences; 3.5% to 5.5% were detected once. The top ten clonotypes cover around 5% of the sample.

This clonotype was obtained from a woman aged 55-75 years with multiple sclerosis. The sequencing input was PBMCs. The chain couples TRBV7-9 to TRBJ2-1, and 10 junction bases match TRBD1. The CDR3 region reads CASSLRQGANEQFF. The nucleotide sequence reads TGTGCCAGCAGCCTTCGACAGGGGGCTAATGAGCAGTTCTTC.